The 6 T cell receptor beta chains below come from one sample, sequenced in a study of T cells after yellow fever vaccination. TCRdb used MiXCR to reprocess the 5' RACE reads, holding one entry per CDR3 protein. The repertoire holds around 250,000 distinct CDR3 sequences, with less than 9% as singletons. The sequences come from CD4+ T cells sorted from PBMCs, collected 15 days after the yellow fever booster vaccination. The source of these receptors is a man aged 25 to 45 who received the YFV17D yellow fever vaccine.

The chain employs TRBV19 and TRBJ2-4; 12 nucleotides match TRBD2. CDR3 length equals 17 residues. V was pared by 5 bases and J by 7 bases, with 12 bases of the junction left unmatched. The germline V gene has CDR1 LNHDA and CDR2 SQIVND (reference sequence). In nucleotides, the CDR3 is TGTGCCAGTAGTCCGCGACTAGCGGGAGTGTTATGGAACATTCAGTACTTC. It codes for CASSPRLAGVLWNIQYF.

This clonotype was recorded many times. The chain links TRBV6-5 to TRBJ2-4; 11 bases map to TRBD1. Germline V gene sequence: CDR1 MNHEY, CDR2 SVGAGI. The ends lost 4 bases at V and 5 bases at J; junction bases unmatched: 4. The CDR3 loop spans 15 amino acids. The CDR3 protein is CASSSDRGRENIQYF. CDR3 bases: TGTGCCAGCAGTTCGGACAGGGGGCGAGAAAACATTCAGTACTTC.

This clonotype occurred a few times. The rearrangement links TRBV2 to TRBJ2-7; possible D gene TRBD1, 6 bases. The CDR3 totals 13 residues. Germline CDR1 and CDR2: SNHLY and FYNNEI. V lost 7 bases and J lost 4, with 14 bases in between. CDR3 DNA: TGTGCCAGCACTGGCAGGGGATTATACGAGCAGTACTTC. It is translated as CASTGRGLYEQYF.

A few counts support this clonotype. CDR3 protein: CASSLRTNYNEQFF. CDR3 bases: TGTGCCAGCAGTTTAAGGACTAACTACAATGAGCAGTTCTTC. The V gene is TRBV28, the J gene TRBJ2-1, with a possible D match to TRBD2 (6 bases). Germline CDR1 is MDHEN and CDR2 is SYDVKM. The CDR3 runs to 14 residues. V was pared by 2 bases and J by 3 bases, with 8 bases between.

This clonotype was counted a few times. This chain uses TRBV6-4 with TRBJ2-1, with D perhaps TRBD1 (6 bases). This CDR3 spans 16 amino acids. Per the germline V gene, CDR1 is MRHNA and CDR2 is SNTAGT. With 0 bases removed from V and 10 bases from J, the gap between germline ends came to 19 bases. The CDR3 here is CASSDSYHRATGEQFF. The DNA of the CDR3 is TGTGCCAGCAGTGACTCTTATCACAGGGCTACAGGAGAGCAGTTCTTC.

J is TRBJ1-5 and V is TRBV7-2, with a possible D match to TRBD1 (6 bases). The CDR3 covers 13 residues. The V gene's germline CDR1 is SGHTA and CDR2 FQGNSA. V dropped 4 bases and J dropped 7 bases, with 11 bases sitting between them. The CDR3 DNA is TGTGCCAGCAGCTCAGGGGAGGTCCAGCCCCAGCATTTT. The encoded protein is CASSSGEVQPQHF. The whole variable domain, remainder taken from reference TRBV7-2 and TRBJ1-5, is GAGVSQSPSNKVTEKGKDVELRCDPISGHTALYWYRQSLGQGLEFLIYFQGNSAPDKSGLPSDRFSAERTGGSVSTLTIQRTQQEDSAVYLCASSSGEVQPQHFGDGTRLSIL.